This T cell receptor beta chain was found in a study of T cells in Graves' hyperthyroidism and ophthalmopathy. As for the study in general: At initial diagnosis, before any treatment had begun, peripheral blood was obtained.

This clonotype came up a few times. The CDR3 runs 19 residues. Germline V gene sequence: CDR1 KGHDR, CDR2 SFDVKD. The V end lost 3 bases, the J end lost 2 bases, and 22 bases lay between the germline ends. Using RNA transcripts as the source, TCR beta CDR3 regions were amplified. An initial round of RT-PCR targeting the TCR CDR3 relied on the HTBI primer set. From the multiplex PCR reads, TCRdb called clonotypes with MiXCR, one entry per CDR3 protein. The sample includes 600,000 or so distinct CDR3 sequences, 15% to 20% of them seen just once. Stable disease denoted Graves' hyperthyroidism without ophthalmopathy progression within 18 months.

The sample taken for sequencing was blood. The clonotype originates from a woman between 25 and 40 years old with Graves' hyperthyroidism. The chain couples TRBV24-1 to TRBJ2-1; perhaps D is TRBD1 or TRBD2 (7 bases each). The CDR3 is CATSDPQGGGGSAYNEQFF. Written as DNA, the CDR3 is TGTGCCACCAGTGATCCCCAGGGGGGCGGCGGGAGTGCCTACAATGAGCAGTTCTTC.